These T cell receptor beta chains were read from a single sample in a study of blood T cell repertoires in COVID-19. The protocol was immunoSEQ multiplex PCR, while the TCRdb copy is restricted to in-frame clones and leaves out a portion. Among 200,000 to 250,000 clones, approximately 90% were seen once, and the ten largest hold approximately 6.2%. Sequencing was done on a sample of peripheral blood. All receptors derive from a man aged 55 to 69 who had recovered from COVID-19. The CDR3 runs from the conserved cysteine through the conserved F or W. The order of the fields is D gene, J gene, V gene, CDR3 protein. A D gene is named only where the DNA matches it firmly.

D: TRBD1; J: TRBJ1-2; V: TRBV19; CDR3: CASRRGTGDHGYTF
D: TRBD2; J: TRBJ2-7; V: TRBV18; CDR3: CASSPGGGDEQYF
D: TRBD2; J: TRBJ2-3; V: TRBV7-3; CDR3: CASSKGLAGRVSGSTDTQYF
D: -; J: TRBJ1-2; V: TRBV18; CDR3: CASSPPNGANYGYTF
D: TRBD2; J: TRBJ2-5; V: TRBV7-8; CDR3: CASSLGTTQETQYF
D: -; J: TRBJ1-1; V: TRBV6-5; CDR3: CASSPPGGFRTEAFF
D: TRBD1; J: TRBJ2-7; V: TRBV30; CDR3: CAWGTGTGSYEQYF
D: TRBD2; J: TRBJ2-3; V: TRBV19; CDR3: CASRDSGRPDTQYF
D: TRBD1; J: TRBJ2-7; V: TRBV28; CDR3: CASSPGTGVAEQYF
D: TRBD1; J: TRBJ2-3; V: TRBV27; CDR3: CASSSDRGLVTQYF
D: -; J: TRBJ1-1; V: TRBV18; CDR3: CASSPELGRGERTEAFF
D: -; J: TRBJ2-6; V: TRBV3-1/TRBV3-2; CDR3: CASSQGGPGANVLTF
D: TRBD2; J: TRBJ2-1; V: TRBV4-1; CDR3: CASSQISLLAGGPNEQFF
D: TRBD2; J: TRBJ2-5; V: TRBV2; CDR3: CASSVSSGMKTQYF
D: -; J: TRBJ2-2; V: TRBV19; CDR3: CASSSPDGVNTGELFF
D: -; J: TRBJ1-2; V: TRBV27; CDR3: CASSDNQGRSHGYTF
D: -; J: TRBJ2-3; V: TRBV5-1; CDR3: CASSSLTGHTDTQYF
D: TRBD2; J: TRBJ2-4; V: TRBV5-4; CDR3: CASSLGRGTSGAKNIQYF
D: TRBD1; J: TRBJ2-1; V: TRBV6-1; CDR3: CASSEVTGAGNEQFF
D: TRBD1; J: TRBJ1-4; V: TRBV19; CDR3: CASRQGDRGLFF
D: -; J: TRBJ2-1; V: TRBV5-1; CDR3: CASSLGQGSYNEQFF
D: -; J: TRBJ1-1; V: TRBV28; CDR3: CELAMNTEAFF
D: TRBD1; J: TRBJ1-5; V: TRBV7-8; CDR3: CASSPRQGDQPQHF
D: -; J: TRBJ1-1; V: TRBV10-3; CDR3: CAINRGGDTEAFF
D: -; J: TRBJ1-1; V: TRBV19; CDR3: CASSLTGPKGTEAFF
D: -; J: TRBJ2-7; V: TRBV9; CDR3: CASSVDGSSSYEQYF
D: TRBD1; J: TRBJ1-2; V: TRBV24-1; CDR3: CATSDTTGVRGYTF
D: -; J: TRBJ1-2; V: TRBV27; CDR3: CASRASGGQIYGYTF
D: TRBD1; J: TRBJ1-4; V: TRBV4-3; CDR3: CASSQLGQRDEKLFF
D: -; J: TRBJ1-6; V: TRBV4-1; CDR3: CASSRGGGNSPLHF
D: TRBD1; J: TRBJ1-1; V: TRBV6-2/TRBV6-3; CDR3: CASSHSQGTTEAFF
D: TRBD2; J: TRBJ2-5; V: TRBV5-1; CDR3: CASSGGLAGGLWKTQYF
D: TRBD1; J: TRBJ2-5; V: TRBV5-4; CDR3: CASSVTTGWEETQYF
D: -; J: TRBJ2-7; V: TRBV4-3; CDR3: CASSQFKIKGLDPSSYEQYF
D: TRBD1; J: TRBJ2-1; V: TRBV30; CDR3: CAWSVGGSAYNEQFF
D: -; J: TRBJ2-7; V: TRBV14; CDR3: CASTTRGWAPEQYF
D: -; J: TRBJ1-5; V: TRBV6-2/TRBV6-3; CDR3: CASSHSGAWGGSQPQHF
D: -; J: TRBJ2-7; V: TRBV7-2; CDR3: CASSLGGGAKSEQYF
D: TRBD1; J: TRBJ1-2; V: TRBV7-9; CDR3: CASSLTGDGYTF
D: -; J: TRBJ1-6; V: TRBV29-1; CDR3: CSVAVEQGNSPLHF
D: -; J: TRBJ1-2; V: TRBV9; CDR3: CASSEPQNSMGYTF
D: -; J: TRBJ1-6; V: TRBV28; CDR3: CASSFDRRGGVWNNSPLHF
D: TRBD2; J: TRBJ2-3; V: TRBV27; CDR3: CASSPWTSGTSSTDTQYF
D: TRBD1; J: TRBJ1-2; V: TRBV30; CDR3: CAWAPTGEANYGYTF
D: TRBD1; J: TRBJ1-1; V: TRBV3-1/TRBV3-2; CDR3: CASSHPGQGEREAFF
D: TRBD1; J: TRBJ1-1; V: TRBV6-5; CDR3: CASSYSRQGRTEAFF
D: TRBD1; J: TRBJ1-2; V: TRBV7-3; CDR3: CASRLYPGQAGGYTF